The subject of this entry is one TCR beta chain. Its antigen is still unknown. The immunoSEQ assay was version 4, run in survey mode. Method: immunoSEQ multiplex PCR; TCRdb's copy keeps in-frame clones and lacks some. The sample consists of 25,000 to 35,000 clones, roughly 82% of them appearing once. The source of the sample is a study of persistence of HIV-infected CD4 T cells. Study at large: Isolated cells were CMV- and HIV-1 Gag-responding CD4+ T cells.

Stimulation used approximately 10 ug/mL lysate from CMV-infected fibroblasts. Memory cells lacking CD40L and CD69 with high CD45RO were sorted. The material sequenced was CD4+ T cells sorted from PBMCs after roughly 18-hour stimulation, taken from a patient who received antiretroviral therapy. The origin of this receptor is an adult man with HIV who was CMV-seropositive.

The CDR3 sequence is CASSGGRAYEQYF. The CDR3 bases are TGTGCCAGCAGTGGGGGACGTGCCTACGAGCAGTACTTC. V and J are TRBV6-1 and TRBJ2-7; D is possibly TRBD1 or TRBD2 (5 bases each). The CDR3 is 13 amino acids. V lost 4 bases and J lost 2, with 9 bases in between. The V gene's germline CDR1 is MNHNS and CDR2 SASEGT.